The clone carrying this T cell receptor (beta chain) has ten or more counts. What it binds is unknown. This sample stems from a study of response to subunit inactivated influenza vaccine. Study-wide findings and caveats: Authors suggested that a seasonal influenza vaccination recruits few new T cells each time.

TCRdb fed the RT-PCR reads into MiXCR, producing one record per CDR3 protein. The sample contains hundreds of thousands of distinct CDR3 sequences, around 8% of which appear only once. This TCR was sampled from a man aged 50 to 69 who received an inactivated influenza vaccine. The sample in question was PBMCs from blood, obtained 23 to 25 months after vaccination.

This chain's CDR3 is CAISDEVTPQHF. DNA for the CDR3: TGTGCCATCAGTGATGAGGTTACGCCCCAGCATTTT. The chain joins TRBV10-3 to TRBJ1-5; D remains unclear. Looked up from germline, CDR1 is ENHRY and CDR2 is SYGVKD. Trimming removed 3 bases from V and 9 bases from J, with 9 bases in between. This CDR3 has 12 amino acids.